This is a list of T cell receptor beta chains from one sample in a study of OX40 agonist ivuxolimab in advanced cancers. This table comes from immunoSEQ multiplex PCR, and its TCRdb copy is limited to in-frame clones, with some not included. The data contain more than 55,000 clones, 89% of them singletons. The material sequenced was CD4+ or CD8+ T cells sorted from blood, taken in a trial of the OX40 agonist ivuxolimab. The source of these receptors is an adult with an advanced solid tumor such as melanoma, head and neck, liver or kidney cancer. CDR3s include the opening cysteine and the closing phenylalanine or tryptophan. A D gene is named only where the DNA matches it firmly. The size of a clone is reported for some rows only, either as once, few or many, or as a class for expanded clones.

J: TRBJ2-5
D: NA
V: TRBV19
length: 15
size: NA
CDR3: CASSRIGGSQETQYF
DNA: TGTGCCAGTAGTCGCATCGGCGGGTCCCAAGAGACCCAGTACTTC

J: TRBJ2-3
D: TRBD2
V: TRBV9
length: 16
size: NA
CDR3: CASSVGLAGDPDTQYF
DNA: TGTGCCAGCAGCGTAGGACTAGCGGGAGACCCAGATACGCAGTATTTT

J: TRBJ1-2
D: NA
V: TRBV7-9
length: 14
size: NA
CDR3: CASSFDGSVYGYTF
DNA: TGTGCCAGCAGCTTCGACGGTTCTGTCTATGGCTACACCTTC

J: TRBJ2-2
D: NA
V: TRBV5-6
length: 14
size: NA
CDR3: CASSGLGDTGELFF
DNA: TGTGCCAGCAGCGGGCTAGGGGACACCGGGGAGCTGTTTTTT

J: TRBJ2-3
D: TRBD2
V: TRBV5-1
length: 16
size: NA
CDR3: CASSLGLAGDTDTQYF
DNA: TGCGCCAGCAGCTTGGGGCTAGCGGGAGACACAGATACGCAGTATTTT

J: TRBJ2-5
D: NA
V: TRBV4-2
length: 16
size: NA
CDR3: CASSRTPSDSQETQYF
DNA: TGTGCCAGCAGCCGGACTCCTTCGGACTCCCAAGAGACCCAGTACTTC

J: TRBJ2-7
D: TRBD1
V: TRBV6-5
length: 15
size: NA
CDR3: CASSSPTGTPDEQYF
DNA: TGTGCCAGCAGTTCCCCGACAGGGACACCGGACGAGCAGTACTTC

J: TRBJ2-3
D: TRBD2
V: TRBV6-1
length: 14
size: NA
CDR3: CASSDAGGADTQYF
DNA: TGTGCCAGCAGTGACGCGGGAGGGGCAGATACGCAGTATTTT

J: TRBJ1-2
D: NA
V: TRBV2
length: 12
size: NA
CDR3: CASSLGSYGYTF
DNA: TGTGCCAGCAGCCTTGGAAGCTATGGCTACACCTTC

J: TRBJ1-2
D: NA
V: TRBV28
length: 14
size: NA
CDR3: CASSLGAGNYGYTF
DNA: TGTGCCAGCAGTTTAGGGGCTGGGAACTATGGCTACACCTTC

J: TRBJ2-3
D: TRBD1
V: TRBV28
length: 13
size: few
CDR3: CASRGQGTDTQYF
DNA: TGTGCCAGCCGCGGACAGGGCACAGATACGCAGTATTTT

J: TRBJ2-7
D: TRBD2
V: TRBV5-1
length: 15
size: NA
CDR3: CASSFGLAGVEEQYF
DNA: TGCGCCAGCAGTTTCGGACTAGCGGGAGTGGAAGAGCAGTACTTC

J: TRBJ2-1
D: TRBD1
V: TRBV5-1
length: 13
size: NA
CDR3: CASSFGQGVEQFF
DNA: TGCGCCAGCAGCTTTGGACAGGGTGTTGAGCAGTTCTTC